A selection of T cell receptor beta chains follows, all from one sample in a study of blood T cell repertoires in COVID-19. Libraries were prepared by immunoSEQ multiplex PCR; TCRdb keeps only in-frame clonotypes and omits some of them. Of about 79,000 clones listed, 80% to 90% are singletons. Sample: peripheral blood. Receptor source: a man between 50 and 59 years old with active COVID-19. Both conserved end residues are part of each CDR3. A D gene is named only where the DNA matches it firmly. Clone size is stated in some rows and not others, as once, few, many or a class when expanded.

J	D	size	V	DNA	CDR3
TRBJ2-7	TRBD2	NA	TRBV2	TGTGCCAGCAGTGGACCGGGACTAGCGGGGGGGTGGGCCTACGAGCAGTACTTC	CASSGPGLAGGWAYEQYF
TRBJ2-1	TRBD1	few	TRBV6-2/TRBV6-3	TGTGCCAGCAGTTCGGGACAGTCCTACAATGAGCAGTTCTTC	CASSSGQSYNEQFF
TRBJ2-1	TRBD2	NA	TRBV7-9	TGTGCCAGCAGGCACAAGCGGGGGACCTACAATGAGCAGTTCTTC	CASRHKRGTYNEQFF
TRBJ1-1	TRBD1	once	TRBV13	TGTGCCAGCAGCTCAACCCTACAGGGGTATTTTGGAGCTTTCTTT	CASSSTLQGYFGAFF
TRBJ2-7	TRBD1	NA	TRBV4-1	TGCGCCAGCAGCCAACATACCGGGACAGGGGTCCCCTACGAGCAGTACTTC	CASSQHTGTGVPYEQYF
TRBJ1-4	TRBD1	NA	TRBV24-1	TGTGCCACCAGTGAGGGGACAGAAAGAGAAAAACTGTTTTTT	CATSEGTEREKLFF
TRBJ1-1	TRBD1	NA	TRBV2	TGTGCCAGCAGCCCCGACAGGGGGCGCGACGGTGAAGCTTTCTTT	CASSPDRGRDGEAFF
TRBJ2-7	NA	NA	TRBV11-2	TGTGCCAGCAGCGTCACAGGGACGGGCTACGAGCAGTACTTC	CASSVTGTGYEQYF
TRBJ2-7	TRBD1	NA	TRBV25-1	TGTGCCAGCAGTGCCCTTGGGACAGAAAACTACGAGCAGTACTTC	CASSALGTENYEQYF
TRBJ2-5	NA	NA	TRBV11-2	TGTGCCAGCAGCCCTAGTTGGGGGACTGGTCCTTTGGCCCAGTACTTC	CASSPSWGTGPLAQYF
TRBJ1-2	TRBD1	NA	TRBV9	TGTGCCAGCAGCGTACGCCAGGGGGGCTATGGCTACACCTTC	CASSVRQGGYGYTF
TRBJ1-3	TRBD1	once	TRBV11-2	TGTGCCAGCAGCCCCGGGACAGCCACCTCTGGAAACACCATATATTTT	CASSPGTATSGNTIYF
TRBJ2-1	NA	NA	TRBV4-3	TGCGCCAGCAGCCAAGTCTTGGCGGGCAATGAGCAGTTCTTC	CASSQVLAGNEQFF
TRBJ2-3	NA	few	TRBV23-1	TGCGCCAGCAGTCACCTATGGGGAGTTGGGACAGATACGCAGTATTTT	CASSHLWGVGTDTQYF
TRBJ2-3	NA	NA	TRBV2	TGTGCCAGCACGGGGGGCCTCACAGATACGCAGTATTTT	CASTGGLTDTQYF
TRBJ2-7	TRBD2	NA	TRBV5-1	TGCGCCAGCAGCTCCGGACTAGCGGTCCTCTCCTACGAGCAGTACTTC	CASSSGLAVLSYEQYF
TRBJ2-2	NA	NA	TRBV5-1	TGCGCCAGCAGCTATTTAGGGGGAGTCGACACCGGGGAGCTGTTTTTT	CASSYLGGVDTGELFF
TRBJ2-7	TRBD2	NA	TRBV15	TGTGCCACCGCGCCGGGAGGACTCCACTACGAGCAGTACTTC	CATAPGGLHYEQYF
TRBJ2-1	NA	NA	TRBV6-4	TGTGCCAGCAGCGCAGGGGAGAGAAATGAGCAGTTCTTC	CASSAGERNEQFF
TRBJ2-1	TRBD2	NA	TRBV9	TGTGCCAGCAGCGTAGTACCTAGCGGGAGGAGCTCCTACAATGAGCAGTTCTTC	CASSVVPSGRSSYNEQFF
TRBJ2-7	NA	few	TRBV6-5	TGTGCCAGCAGTTACAGGGGTTCCCACGAGCAGTACTTC	CASSYRGSHEQYF
TRBJ2-4	TRBD1	NA	TRBV5-4	TGTGCCAGCAGCTTGTTTGACAGGGGGCGAGAAAACATTCAGTACTTC	CASSLFDRGRENIQYF
TRBJ2-1	TRBD2	NA	TRBV23-1	TGCGCCAGCAGTCAATCTGGGGGGACTAGCCGATTGCGGGTGATGGATGAGCAGTTCTTC	CASSQSGGTSRLRVMDEQFF
TRBJ2-7	TRBD2	NA	TRBV9	TGTGCCAGCAGCGCTAGCGGGGGATTCTACGAGCAGTACTTC	CASSASGGFYEQYF
TRBJ1-3	NA	NA	TRBV5-5	TGTGCCAGCACCCTCTCTGGAAACACCATATATTTT	CASTLSGNTIYF
TRBJ2-7	TRBD1	NA	TRBV5-8	TGTGCCAGCAGGTTTGACAGGGGGTATTCCTACGAGCAGTACTTC	CASRFDRGYSYEQYF
TRBJ2-1	TRBD2	NA	TRBV7-9	TGTGCCAGCAGCCTCCTGTCTAGCGGTCCGTTGAGCTCCTACAATGAGCAGTTCTTC	CASSLLSSGPLSSYNEQFF
TRBJ2-7	NA	few	TRBV3-1/TRBV3-2	TGTGCCAGCAGCCAATTGAGTTACGAGCAGTACTTC	CASSQLSYEQYF
TRBJ2-7	TRBD1	NA	TRBV18	TGTGCCAGCTCACCGTCCGGGACAGGGGTTGGCGAGCAGTACTTC	CASSPSGTGVGEQYF
TRBJ1-2	TRBD1	NA	TRBV7-8	TGTGCCAGCAGCCTGGACAGGGTTCCCAATAACTATGGCTACACCTTC	CASSLDRVPNNYGYTF
TRBJ1-4	NA	NA	TRBV28	TGTGCCAGCAGTTTACAGCAGGGGAAAAAACTGTTTTTT	CASSLQQGKKLFF
TRBJ2-1	NA	NA	TRBV13	TGTGCCAGCAGTCCTACCGGTGAGCAGTTCTTC	CASSPTGEQFF
TRBJ2-5	NA	NA	TRBV2	TGTGCCAGCAGTGTTCGAGAAGTAGTCCTACAAGAGACCCAGTACTTC	CASSVREVVLQETQYF
TRBJ2-1	TRBD2	NA	TRBV5-4	TGTGCCAGCAGCCTCCTCCTAGCGGGGGGGAACGTCAATGAGCAGTTCTTC	CASSLLLAGGNVNEQFF
TRBJ2-7	TRBD1	few	TRBV7-3	TGTGCCAGCAGCTTACGGACGGGACAGGGGTTCTCCTACGAGCAGTACTTC	CASSLRTGQGFSYEQYF
TRBJ2-7	NA	NA	TRBV5-6	TGTGCCAGCAGCTTGACAGCCTACGAGCAGTACTTC	CASSLTAYEQYF
TRBJ1-5	NA	NA	TRBV5-1	TGCGCCCCCCGGTGGAGGGGCAATCAGCCCCAGCATTTT	CAPRWRGNQPQHF
TRBJ1-5	NA	NA	TRBV2	TGTGCCAGCAGTGAAGATTCCGGGACCCAGCATTTT	CASSEDSGTQHF
TRBJ2-1	TRBD2	once	TRBV5-1	TGCGCCAGCAGCTTGGAGCGGGAGTTTTTCAATGAGCAGTTCTTC	CASSLEREFFNEQFF
TRBJ2-7	NA	NA	TRBV10-1	TGCGCCAGCGGGTCCGCAGGGGAGGGGTACGAGCAGTACTTC	CASGSAGEGYEQYF
TRBJ1-2	NA	once	TRBV7-2	TGTGCCAGCAGCTCGAGGGGGACGACTAACTATGGCTACACCTTC	CASSSRGTTNYGYTF
TRBJ2-7	TRBD2	NA	TRBV7-8	TGTGCCAGCAGCTTAGGGCTAGCGGGAGGCTACGAGCAGTACTTC	CASSLGLAGGYEQYF
TRBJ2-1	TRBD2	NA	TRBV28	TGTGCCAGCAGCCCGGGACTAAAAGTGGCTGAGCAGTTCTTC	CASSPGLKVAEQFF
TRBJ2-7	TRBD2	once	TRBV24-1	TGTGCCACCAGAGCTAGCGGGGAGACCTACGAGCAGTACTTC	CATRASGETYEQYF
TRBJ1-1	NA	NA	TRBV20-1	TGCAGTGCCCGAGGGGGTTTTGAAGCTTTCTTT	CSARGGFEAFF
TRBJ1-1	TRBD1	NA	TRBV10-3	TGTGCCATCAGTGAGTCGGACAGGGGTACTGAAGCTTTCTTT	CAISESDRGTEAFF
TRBJ2-7	NA	NA	TRBV7-2	TGTGCCAGCAGCCCATGGGCGGGATCCTACGAGCAGTACTTC	CASSPWAGSYEQYF
TRBJ2-3	TRBD2	NA	TRBV5-4	TGTGCCAGCAGCTTGAGACTAGCGGGGGGCACAGATACGCAGTATTTT	CASSLRLAGGTDTQYF
TRBJ2-5	NA	NA	TRBV3-1/TRBV3-2	TGTGCCAGCAGCCAAGCTGACTCTGGGGAGACCCAGTACTTC	CASSQADSGETQYF
TRBJ1-6	NA	NA	TRBV27	TGTGCCAGCAGTTTAGGTCCCACAGGTTCTTCACCCCTCCACTTT	CASSLGPTGSSPLHF
TRBJ1-5	TRBD1	NA	TRBV4-1	TGCGCCAGCAGTCGGACAGGGTCTCAGCCCCAGCATTTT	CASSRTGSQPQHF
TRBJ2-1	TRBD1	NA	TRBV28	TGTGCCAGCAAATCTCCGGGACAGGGGTCCTACAATGAGCAGTTCTTC	CASKSPGQGSYNEQFF
TRBJ2-5	NA	once	TRBV19	TGTGCCAGTAGTTTGGAGGGGTTCCGAGAGACCCAGTACTTC	CASSLEGFRETQYF
TRBJ2-7	TRBD2	NA	TRBV3-1/TRBV3-2	TGTGCCAGCAGCCAAGGGAAAAATAGCGGGCCACCCTACGAGCAGTACTTC	CASSQGKNSGPPYEQYF
TRBJ2-1	NA	NA	TRBV2	TGTGCCAGCAGTCAGATGACAGTGGTTATCAATGAGCAGTTCTTC	CASSQMTVVINEQFF
TRBJ1-2	NA	NA	TRBV5-4	TGTGCCAGCAGCTTGGCCGGGCAGGGGACTAACTATGGCTACACCTTC	CASSLAGQGTNYGYTF